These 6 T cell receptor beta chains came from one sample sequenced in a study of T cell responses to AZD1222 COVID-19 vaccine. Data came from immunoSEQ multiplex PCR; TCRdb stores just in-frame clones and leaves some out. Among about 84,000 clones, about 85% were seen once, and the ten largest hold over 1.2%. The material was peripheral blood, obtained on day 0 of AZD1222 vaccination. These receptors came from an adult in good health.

Here the CDR3 DNA reads TGTGCCTGGAGCCAGCTGTCCAATGAAAAACTGTTTTTT. Translated, it gives CAWSQLSNEKLFF. V gene TRBV30 combines with J gene TRBJ1-4; D unclear. Germline V gene sequence: CDR1 GTSNPN, CDR2 SVGIG (reference sequence). Trimming took 3 bases from V and 5 from J, leaving 10 bases between them. CDR3 length equals 13 residues.

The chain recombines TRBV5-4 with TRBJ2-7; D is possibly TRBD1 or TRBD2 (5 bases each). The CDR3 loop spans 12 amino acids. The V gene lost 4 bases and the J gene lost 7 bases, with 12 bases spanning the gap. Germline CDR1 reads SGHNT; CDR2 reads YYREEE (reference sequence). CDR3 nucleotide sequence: TGTGCCAGCAGCATGGGACGACGGGAGCAGTACTTC. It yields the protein CASSMGRREQYF.

In DNA form, the CDR3 reads TGTGCCAGCAGAGTCGAGGGCTACGAGCAGTACTTC. Its translation: CASRVEGYEQYF. This rearrangement joins TRBV2 to TRBJ2-7, with D possibly being TRBD2 (5 bases). The CDR3 is made up of 12 amino acids. The V gene's germline CDR1 is SNHLY and CDR2 FYNNEI. Trimming left V 6 bases short and J 3 bases short, with 9 bases between.

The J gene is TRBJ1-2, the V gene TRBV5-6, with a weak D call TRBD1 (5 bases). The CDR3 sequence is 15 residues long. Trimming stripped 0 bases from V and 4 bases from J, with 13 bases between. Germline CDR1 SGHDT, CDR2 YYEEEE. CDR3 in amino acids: CASSLAQGRGYGYTF. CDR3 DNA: TGTGCCAGCAGCTTGGCCCAGGGTAGAGGCTATGGCTACACCTTC.

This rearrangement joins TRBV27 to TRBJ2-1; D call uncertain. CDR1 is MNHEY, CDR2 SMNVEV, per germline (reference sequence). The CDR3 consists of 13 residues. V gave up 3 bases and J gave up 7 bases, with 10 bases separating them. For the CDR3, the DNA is TGTGCCAGCAGTTTTAAGACCCGTAATGAGCAGTTCTTC. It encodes CASSFKTRNEQFF.

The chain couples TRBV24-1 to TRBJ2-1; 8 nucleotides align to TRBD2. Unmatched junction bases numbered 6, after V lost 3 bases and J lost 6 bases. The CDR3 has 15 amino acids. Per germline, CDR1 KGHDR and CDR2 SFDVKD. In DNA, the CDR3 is TGTGCCACCAGTGATCGGACTAGCAGCCCCAATGAGCAGTTCTTC. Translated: CATSDRTSSPNEQFF.